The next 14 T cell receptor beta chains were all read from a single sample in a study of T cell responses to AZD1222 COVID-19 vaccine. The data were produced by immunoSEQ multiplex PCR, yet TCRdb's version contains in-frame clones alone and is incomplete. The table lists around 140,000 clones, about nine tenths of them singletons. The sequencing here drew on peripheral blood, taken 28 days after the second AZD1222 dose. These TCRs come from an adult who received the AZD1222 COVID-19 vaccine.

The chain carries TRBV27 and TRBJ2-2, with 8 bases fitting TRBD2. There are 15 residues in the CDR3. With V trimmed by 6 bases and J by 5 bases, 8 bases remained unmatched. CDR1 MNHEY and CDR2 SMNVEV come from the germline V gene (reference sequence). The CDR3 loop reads CASRPPGLETGELFF. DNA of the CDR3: TGTGCCAGCAGACCTCCGGGACTAGAAACCGGGGAGCTGTTTTTT.

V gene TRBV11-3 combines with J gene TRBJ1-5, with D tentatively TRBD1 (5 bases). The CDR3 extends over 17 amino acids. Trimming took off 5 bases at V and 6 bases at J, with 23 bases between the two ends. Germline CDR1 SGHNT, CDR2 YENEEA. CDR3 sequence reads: CASSPIPRVRPSQPQHF. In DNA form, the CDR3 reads TGTGCCAGCAGCCCAATTCCCAGGGTAAGACCCTCTCAGCCCCAGCATTTT.

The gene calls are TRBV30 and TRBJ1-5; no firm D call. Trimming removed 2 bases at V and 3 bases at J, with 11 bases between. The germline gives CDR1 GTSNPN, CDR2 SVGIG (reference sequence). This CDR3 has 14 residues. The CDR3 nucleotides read TGTGCCTGGAGTCCGGCGGGTGACAATCAGCCCCAGCATTTT. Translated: CAWSPAGDNQPQHF. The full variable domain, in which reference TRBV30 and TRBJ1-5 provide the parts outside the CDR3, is SQTIHQWPATLVQPVGSPLSLECTVEGTSNPNLYWYRQAAGRGLQLLFYSVGIGQISSEVPQNLSASRPQDRQFILSSKKLLLSDSGFYLCAWSPAGDNQPQHFGDGTRLSIL.

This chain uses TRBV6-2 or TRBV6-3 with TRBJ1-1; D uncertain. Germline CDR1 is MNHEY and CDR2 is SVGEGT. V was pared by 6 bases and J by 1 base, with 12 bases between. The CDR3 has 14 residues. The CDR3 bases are TGTGCCAGCAGCTGGGAGTCGTGGAACACTGAAGCTTTCTTT. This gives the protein CASSWESWNTEAFF.

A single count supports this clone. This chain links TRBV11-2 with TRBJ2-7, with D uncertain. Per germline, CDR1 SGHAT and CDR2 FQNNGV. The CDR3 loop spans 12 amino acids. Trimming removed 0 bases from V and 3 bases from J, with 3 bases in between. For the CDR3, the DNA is TGTGCCAGCAGCTTAGAGGGCTACGAGCAGTACTTC. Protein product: CASSLEGYEQYF.

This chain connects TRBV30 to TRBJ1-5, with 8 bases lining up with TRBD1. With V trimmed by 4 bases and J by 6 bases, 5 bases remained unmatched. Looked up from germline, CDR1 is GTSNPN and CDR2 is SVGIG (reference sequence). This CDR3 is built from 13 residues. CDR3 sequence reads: CAWTGQGGQPQHF. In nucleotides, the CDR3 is TGTGCCTGGACCGGACAGGGCGGTCAGCCCCAGCATTTT.

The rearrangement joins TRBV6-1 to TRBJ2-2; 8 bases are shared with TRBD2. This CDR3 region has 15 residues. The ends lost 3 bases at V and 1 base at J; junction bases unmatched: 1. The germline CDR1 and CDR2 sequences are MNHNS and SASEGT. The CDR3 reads CASSESGRNTGELFF. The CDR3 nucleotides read TGTGCCAGCAGTGAGAGCGGGAGGAACACCGGGGAGCTGTTTTTT.

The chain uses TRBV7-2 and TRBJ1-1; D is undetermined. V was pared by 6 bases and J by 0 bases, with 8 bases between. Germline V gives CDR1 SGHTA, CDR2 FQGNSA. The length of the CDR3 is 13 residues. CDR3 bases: TGTGCCAGCAGTCCCAGGTTGAACACTGAAGCTTTCTTT. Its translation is CASSPRLNTEAFF.

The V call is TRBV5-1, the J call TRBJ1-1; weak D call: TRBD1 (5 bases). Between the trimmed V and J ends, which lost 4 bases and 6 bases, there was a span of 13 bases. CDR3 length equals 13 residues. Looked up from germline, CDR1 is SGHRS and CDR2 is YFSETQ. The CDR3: CASSRDRDAEAFF. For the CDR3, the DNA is TGCGCCAGCAGCCGCGACAGAGACGCTGAAGCTTTCTTT.

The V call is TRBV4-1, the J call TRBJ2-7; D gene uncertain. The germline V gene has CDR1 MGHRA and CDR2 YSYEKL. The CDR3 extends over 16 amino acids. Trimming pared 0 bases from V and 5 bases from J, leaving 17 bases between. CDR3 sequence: CASSQDEGWGRDEQYF. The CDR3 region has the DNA TGCGCCAGCAGCCAAGATGAAGGGTGGGGTAGGGACGAGCAGTACTTC.

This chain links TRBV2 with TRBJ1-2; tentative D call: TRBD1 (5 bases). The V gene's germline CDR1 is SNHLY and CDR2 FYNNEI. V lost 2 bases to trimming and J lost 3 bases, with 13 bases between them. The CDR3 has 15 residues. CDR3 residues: CASSETGTSDYGYTF. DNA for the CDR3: TGTGCCAGCAGTGAAACGGGGACCTCTGACTATGGCTACACCTTC.

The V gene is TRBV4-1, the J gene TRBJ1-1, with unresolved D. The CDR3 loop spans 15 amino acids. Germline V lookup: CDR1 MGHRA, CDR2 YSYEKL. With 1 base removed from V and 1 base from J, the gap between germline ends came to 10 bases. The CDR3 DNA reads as TGCGCCAGCAGCCAAGGTGACCTCGGGAACACTGAAGCTTTCTTT. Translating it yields CASSQGDLGNTEAFF.

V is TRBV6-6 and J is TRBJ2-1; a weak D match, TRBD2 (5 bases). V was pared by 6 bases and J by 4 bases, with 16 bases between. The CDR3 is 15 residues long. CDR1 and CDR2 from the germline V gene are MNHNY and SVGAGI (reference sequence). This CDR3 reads CASSPGLPRYNEQFF. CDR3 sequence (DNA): TGTGCCAGCAGCCCCGGACTCCCGCGATACAATGAGCAGTTCTTC.

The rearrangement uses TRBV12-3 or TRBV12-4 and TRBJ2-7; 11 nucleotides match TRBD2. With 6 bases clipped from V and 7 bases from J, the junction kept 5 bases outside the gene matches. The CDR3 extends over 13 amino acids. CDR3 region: CASSPRLAGEQYF. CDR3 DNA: TGTGCCAGCAGCCCTAGACTAGCGGGAGAGCAGTACTTC.